This passage covers 32 T cell receptor beta chains from one sample sequenced in a study of regulatory T cells. No antigen is known for these receptors. Whole-study findings and limits: Regulatory T cells from CD3G-deficient patients were less diverse than autologous conventional CD4+ cells and control regulatory cells.

Amplification used 52 TRBV primers and 13 TRBJ primers. The assay was immunoSEQ multiplex PCR, and TCRdb's table has in-frame clones only and misses some. Among about 6,100 clones listed, approximately 90% were seen once. Material: CD4+ Tregs sorted from blood. The receptors derive from a person aged 18 to 30 with CD3G deficiency.

The chain employs TRBV27 and TRBJ1-6; the D gene is possibly TRBD1 (6 bases). The CDR3 totals 14 residues. Germline CDR1 MNHEY, CDR2 SMNVEV (reference sequence). Trimming removed 6 bases at V and 9 bases at J, with 15 bases between. The CDR3: CASRPALGGSPLHF. The CDR3 bases are TGTGCCAGCAGACCGGCCTTAGGGGGTTCACCCCTCCACTTT.

The genes are TRBV28 and TRBJ2-7, with TRBD2 matching 14 bases. This CDR3 is built from 16 residues. Germline CDR1 reads MDHEN; CDR2 reads SYDVKM. Trimming cost V 6 bases and J 12 bases; bases outside gene matches: 16. This chain's CDR3 is CASSSVVGTSGSQGYF. In DNA, the CDR3 is TGTGCCAGCAGCTCTGTGGTTGGGACTAGCGGGAGTCAGGGGTACTTC.

This chain connects TRBV5-1 to TRBJ2-3, with 8 bases identical to TRBD1. V was pared by 4 bases and J by 7 bases, with 8 bases of the junction left unmatched. Germline CDR1 is SGHRS and CDR2 is YFSETQ. The CDR3 runs 14 residues. DNA of the CDR3: TGCGCCAGCAGCGTTGGGACAGGCCTTAATACGCAGTATTTT. Residues: CASSVGTGLNTQYF.

The chain links TRBV6-6 to TRBJ2-7; 7 positions match TRBD1. Germline CDR1 and CDR2: MNHNY and SVGAGI (reference sequence). The CDR3 totals 14 residues. Losses at the gene ends were 6 bases for V and 4 bases for J; bases not matched to a gene: 9. The CDR3 protein is CASSRGGEMYEQYF. CDR3 in DNA: TGTGCCAGCAGCCGAGGGGGCGAGATGTACGAGCAGTACTTC.

This sequence joins TRBV11-2 and TRBJ2-5; D is ambiguous. The better agreement between TRBJ2-7 and the DNA end casts doubt on the J call. CDR1 SGHAT and CDR2 FQNNGV come from the germline V gene. This CDR3 has 13 residues. CDR3 in amino acids: CASSLGREYEQYF. The CDR3 region has the DNA TGTGCCAGCAGCTTAGGTCGAGAATACGAGCAGTACTTC.

This chain joins TRBV7-2 and TRBJ2-7; 8 bases line up with TRBD2. The junction had 6 bases not matched to a gene; V was cut back by 5 bases and J by 3 bases. Germline lookup yields CDR1 SGHTA and CDR2 FQGNSA. The CDR3 length is 14 residues. CDR3 coding DNA: TGTGCCAGCAGCGATAGCGGGACCCACTACGAGCAGTACTTC. It codes for CASSDSGTHYEQYF.

V and J are TRBV28 and TRBJ1-4; 7 bases match TRBD1. The CDR3 sequence is 14 residues long. CDR1 is MDHEN and CDR2 is SYDVKM in the germline V gene. The junction had 9 bases not matched to a gene; V was cut back by 7 bases and J by 7 bases. The CDR3 loop reads CASNTPKGAEKLFF. In nucleotides, the CDR3 is TGTGCCAGCAACACCCCCAAGGGGGCTGAAAAACTGTTTTTT.

The rearrangement links TRBV18 to TRBJ2-7; D may correspond to TRBD1 or TRBD2 (6 bases each). Per germline, CDR1 KGHSH and CDR2 LQKENI. The CDR3 extends over 15 amino acids. Trimming left V 2 bases short and J 0 bases short, with 11 bases between. CDR3 in amino acids: CASSPGRTASYEQYF. The CDR3 DNA reads as TGTGCCAGCTCACCAGGGAGGACAGCCTCCTACGAGCAGTACTTC.

CDR3 sequence: CASSFRRDWNNEQFF. For the CDR3, the DNA is TGTGCCAGCAGTTTCAGGCGGGACTGGAACAATGAGCAGTTCTTC. J is TRBJ2-1 and V is TRBV28; TRBD2 is a possible D gene (6 bases). Trimming removed 3 bases at V and 5 bases at J, with 14 bases between. Germline V lookup: CDR1 MDHEN, CDR2 SYDVKM. There are 15 residues in the CDR3.

This sequence joins TRBV7-9 and TRBJ2-3, with D hard to call. Looked up from germline, CDR1 is SEHNR and CDR2 is FQNEAQ (reference sequence). The CDR3 covers 12 residues. V was cut by 5 bases and J by 2 bases, with 5 bases left in between. CDR3 DNA: TGTGCCAGCAGCCGACTCACAGATACGCAGTATTTT. Translating gives CASSRLTDTQYF.

This clone was picked up a small number of times. The chain uses TRBV28 and TRBJ2-7; D is perhaps TRBD1 or TRBD2 (6 bases each). Germline values: CDR1 MDHEN, CDR2 SYDVKM. The V and J ends lost 2 bases and 6 bases respectively, with 23 bases between them. This CDR3 comprises 17 residues. CDR3 nucleotide sequence: TGTGCCAGCAGTTTAACCTGGAGGGGGGCGAAATCATCCGAGCAGTACTTC. Its protein is CASSLTWRGAKSSEQYF.

J is TRBJ2-1 and V is TRBV7-9, with 14 bases that match TRBD2. Germline CDR1 is SEHNR and CDR2 is FQNEAQ (reference sequence). V lost 5 bases and J lost 8; bases outside the gene matches: 8. The CDR3 is 16 amino acids. CDR3 sequence reads: CASSAGPGLAGDEQFF. CDR3 DNA: TGTGCCAGCAGCGCCGGGCCGGGACTAGCGGGGGATGAGCAGTTCTTC.

This sequence joins TRBV13 and TRBJ2-1; D gene uncertain. Germline V gives CDR1 PRHDT, CDR2 FYEKMQ (reference sequence). The CDR3 is made up of 12 amino acids. The V gene lost 5 bases and the J gene lost 5 bases, with 7 bases spanning the gap. The CDR3 sequence is CASSTQDNEQFF. CDR3 nucleotides: TGTGCCAGCAGCACCCAGGACAATGAGCAGTTCTTC. The full variable domain, rest sourced from reference TRBV13 and TRBJ2-1, is AAGVIQSPRHLIKEKRETATLKCYPIPRHDTVYWYQQGPGQDPQFLISFYEKMQSDKGSIPDRFSAQQFSDYHSELNMSSLELGDSALYFCASSTQDNEQFFGPGTRLTVL.

This chain joins TRBV29-1 and TRBJ1-5; D gene uncertain. Per germline, CDR1 SQVTM and CDR2 ANQGSEA. V dropped 3 bases and J dropped 0 bases, with 3 bases sitting between them. This CDR3 comprises 12 residues. CDR3 coding DNA: TGCAGCGTTGAGGTTAGCAATCAGCCCCAGCATTTT. As protein: CSVEVSNQPQHF.

This clone was recorded once. The V call is TRBV4-1, the J call TRBJ2-3, with D perhaps matching TRBD2 (6 bases). Trimming cost V 2 bases and J 6 bases, with 21 bases left between them. Germline V gene data show CDR1 as MGHRA and CDR2 as YSYEKL. The CDR3 spans 17 residues. CDR3 DNA: TGCGCCAGCAGCCAAAGCCTCGCCGGGACTGGGGGGGATACGCAGTATTTT. It encodes CASSQSLAGTGGDTQYF.

The chain couples TRBV7-9 to TRBJ2-3; D perhaps matches TRBD2 (6 bases). The CDR3 has 14 amino acids. Germline V gene lookup returns CDR1 SEHNR and CDR2 FQNEAQ (reference sequence). Trimming took off 5 bases at V and 6 bases at J, with 15 bases between the two ends. CDR3 nucleotides: TGTGCCAGCAGCCCTTCGCGGGGATCTGATACGCAGTATTTT. Translating it yields CASSPSRGSDTQYF. Using reference TRBV7-9 and TRBJ2-3 for the parts outside the CDR3, the full variable domain is DTGVSQNPRHKITKRGQNVTFRCDPISEHNRLYWYRQTLGQGPEFLTYFQNEAQLEKSRLLSDRFSAERPKGSFSTLEIQRTEQGDSAMYLCASSPSRGSDTQYFGPGTRLTVL.

The gene calls are TRBV19 and TRBJ1-2, with D possibly being TRBD1 (6 bases). The CDR3 runs to 11 residues. The germline V and J ends were trimmed by 6 bases and 8 bases, with 10 bases remaining between them. Germline CDR1 is LNHDA and CDR2 is SQIVND (reference sequence). CDR3 residues: CASSRGSGYTF. CDR3 nucleotide sequence: TGTGCCAGTAGCAGGGGAAGCGGCTACACCTTC.

The chain joins TRBV2 to TRBJ1-1, with a tentative D call TRBD1 (5 bases). The CDR3 sequence is 16 residues long. V shed 7 bases and J shed 3 bases, with 21 bases lying between them. Per the germline V gene, CDR1 is SNHLY and CDR2 is FYNNEI. This chain's CDR3 is CASKGTLPGTDTEAFF. CDR3 nucleotide sequence: TGTGCCAGCAAAGGGACCCTCCCCGGGACGGACACTGAAGCTTTCTTT. Drawing the rest from reference TRBV2 and TRBJ1-1, the complete variable domain is EPEVTQTPSHQVTQMGQEVILRCVPISNHLYFYWYRQILGQKVEFLVSFYNNEISEKSEIFDDQFSVERPDGSNFTLKIRSTKLEDSAMYFCASKGTLPGTDTEAFFGQGTRLTVV.

The chain combines TRBV21-1 with TRBJ1-6. TRBV21-1 is shown as a pseudogene. CDR3 size: 15 residues. The CDR3: CASSTERAYNSPLHF. DNA for the CDR3: TGTGCCAGCAGCACCGAACGGGCCTATAATTCACCCCTCCACTTT.

J is TRBJ2-7 and V is TRBV13; TRBD1 is a possible D gene (6 bases). Germline V gene data show CDR1 as PRHDT and CDR2 as FYEKMQ (reference sequence). This CDR3 is 13 amino acids long. Between the trimmed V and J ends, which lost 5 bases and 8 bases, there was a span of 16 bases. CDR3 sequence reads: CASSLRGRLKQYF. The CDR3 region has the DNA TGTGCCAGCAGCCTCAGGGGACGGCTCAAGCAGTACTTC.

The V call is TRBV18, the J call TRBJ2-3; 8 positions agree with TRBD2. Germline CDR1 reads KGHSH; CDR2 reads LQKENI. This CDR3 spans 17 amino acids. V gave up 0 bases and J gave up 5 bases; unmatched junction bases: 10. The CDR3 loop is CASSPPRGSGTKDTQYF. The CDR3, as DNA: TGTGCCAGCTCACCACCCCGAGGTAGCGGGACGAAAGATACGCAGTATTTT.

As regards this clone: At one end the junction does not follow the germline gene, possibly because of a read error. The chain combines TRBV5-1 with TRBJ2-3; D ambiguous. Germline loops: CDR1 SGHRS, CDR2 YFSETQ. The CDR3 is made up of 13 amino acids. CDR3: CASGLGTTDTQYF. In nucleotides, the CDR3 is TGCGCCAGCGGCTTAGGAACTACAGATACGCAGTATTTT.

This clone appeared a single time. V is TRBV4-2 and J is TRBJ2-7; D is uncertain. The CDR3 has 14 amino acids. CDR1 LGHNA and CDR2 YNFKEQ come from the germline V gene. Trimming took 1 base from V and 4 from J, leaving 11 bases between them. The CDR3, as DNA: TGTGCCAGCAGCCAAGCCGCCGGCTTGTACGAGCAGTACTTC. This gives the protein CASSQAAGLYEQYF.

The chain couples TRBV10-3 to TRBJ1-5; possibly TRBD1 for D (5 bases). This CDR3 has 12 amino acids. Trimming shortened V by 2 bases and J by 15 bases, and 14 bases separated the two germline ends. CDR1 and CDR2 from the germline V gene are ENHRY and SYGVKD. The CDR3 region has the DNA TGTGCCATCAGTGAGCTGGGGGAGGTGTTGCATTTT. Its protein product is CAISELGEVLHF.

The chain has TRBV28 and TRBJ2-3; 7 nucleotides agree with TRBD1. The CDR3 is made up of 11 amino acids. Unmatched junction bases numbered 5, after V lost 6 bases and J lost 11 bases. Germline V CDR1 and CDR2: MDHEN, SYDVKM. CDR3 residues: CASSRDRRQYF. The CDR3 DNA reads as TGTGCCAGCAGCAGGGACAGACGGCAGTATTTT.

This clone was picked up a small number of times. The chain carries TRBV28 and TRBJ2-1; tentatively, D is TRBD2 (6 bases). The ends were cut back, 6 bases at V and 3 bases at J, with 12 bases in the middle. The germline CDR1 and CDR2 sequences are MDHEN and SYDVKM. This CDR3 is built from 14 residues. The CDR3 spells CASSRLVGYNEQFF. As DNA, the CDR3 is TGTGCCAGCAGCCGACTAGTCGGCTACAATGAGCAGTTCTTC.

The V call is TRBV13, the J call TRBJ2-1; D remains ambiguous. CDR1 PRHDT and CDR2 FYEKMQ come from the germline V gene (reference sequence). This CDR3 has 16 amino acids. Trimming cost V 3 bases and J 6 bases, with 18 bases left between them. CDR3 DNA sequence: TGTGCCAGCAGCTTCACCGGCGGAAACATGGCCAATGAGCAGTTCTTC. This sequence encodes CASSFTGGNMANEQFF.

The chain employs TRBV18 and TRBJ1-2, with TRBD1 matching 7 bases. The junction had 8 bases not matched to a gene; V was cut back by 6 bases and J by 4 bases. Germline V gene lookup returns CDR1 KGHSH and CDR2 LQKENI. CDR3 size: 14 residues. In nucleotides, the CDR3 is TGTGCCAGCTCTCAAGGACAGGCGAGCTATGGCTACACCTTC. Translated, it gives CASSQGQASYGYTF.

The rearrangement uses TRBV7-8 and TRBJ2-1, with 7 bases matching TRBD2. Trimming at V came to 3 bases and at J to 6 bases, leaving 8 bases not matched to a gene. CDR3 size: 15 residues. Germline CDR1 reads SGHVS; CDR2 reads FQNEAQ. The CDR3 reads CASSFREGSGNEQFF. The CDR3 nucleotides read TGTGCCAGCAGCTTTAGGGAGGGCAGTGGCAATGAGCAGTTCTTC.

The rearrangement joins TRBV19 to TRBJ1-2; D might be TRBD1 (5 bases). Germline-derived CDR1 and CDR2 are LNHDA and SQIVND (reference sequence). CDR3 size: 16 residues. V gave up 6 bases and J gave up 2 bases, with 19 bases separating them. CDR3 residues: CASSLRGPRGNYGYTF. In nucleotides, the CDR3 is TGTGCCAGTAGCCTGCGGGGCCCCAGAGGGAACTATGGCTACACCTTC.

The chain recombines TRBV5-1 with TRBJ2-3; the D call may be TRBD1 or TRBD2 (6 bases each). This CDR3 has 16 amino acids. Trimming stripped 4 bases from V and 2 bases from J, with 17 bases between. Germline-derived CDR1 and CDR2 are SGHRS and YFSETQ. CDR3 DNA sequence: TGCGCCAGCAGCCCTGGCGGGACAACTAACACAGATACGCAGTATTTT. Translated: CASSPGGTTNTDTQYF.

The CDR3 sequence: CASSFMGGTDEQYF. Written as DNA, the CDR3 is TGTGCCAGCAGCTTTATGGGCGGGACGGACGAGCAGTACTTC. The V gene is TRBV7-9, the J gene TRBJ2-7; weak D call: TRBD2 (6 bases). V was cut by 3 bases and J by 5 bases, with 14 bases left in between. The germline gives CDR1 SEHNR, CDR2 FQNEAQ (reference sequence). This CDR3 spans 14 amino acids.